These 7 T cell receptor beta chains were all obtained from the same sample, sequenced in a study of shared clonotypes between healthy human individuals. The protocol was immunoSEQ multiplex PCR, while the TCRdb copy is restricted to in-frame clones and leaves out a portion. Among about 2 million clones listed, about 95% were seen once. It was CD45RO-negative cells, positively selected for CCR7, that made up naive CD8 cells, with terminally differentiated effector memory CD45RA+ cells excluded. Sequencing was carried out using naive CD8+ T cells sorted from blood. The receptors come from a man aged 18 to 30 in good health.

Worth noting for this clone: The identical CDR3 is also encoded by other nucleotide sequences in the sample. The V call is TRBV5-6, the J call TRBJ2-7, with TRBD1 matching 10 bases. V lost 4 bases and J lost 4; bases outside the gene matches: 5. The CDR3 length is 14 residues. Germline V gene data show CDR1 as SGHDT and CDR2 as YYEEEE. The CDR3 reads CASSPGTGAYEQYF. DNA for the CDR3: TGTGCCAGCAGCCCCGGGACAGGGGCTTACGAGCAGTACTTC.

V is TRBV6-5 and J is TRBJ1-2; no firm D call. CDR1 MNHEY and CDR2 SVGAGI come from the germline V gene. The ends were cut back, 2 bases at V and 8 bases at J, with 12 bases in the middle. CDR3 length: 13 amino acids. The CDR3 region is CASSYGEQWGYTF. In nucleotides, the CDR3 is TGTGCCAGCAGTTACGGGGAGCAGTGGGGCTACACCTTC.

The genes are TRBV27 and TRBJ2-7; 8 bases align to TRBD2. CDR3 length: 16 amino acids. V dropped 6 bases and J dropped 0; count of bases not matched to a gene: 10. CDR1 and CDR2 (germline): MNHEY, SMNVEV (reference sequence). The CDR3 sequence is CASRAVGAGDSYEQYF. The CDR3 bases are TGTGCCAGCAGGGCCGTGGGAGCGGGGGACTCCTACGAGCAGTACTTC.

This clone appeared a single time. This sequence joins TRBV15 and TRBJ1-1; D is uncertain. Trimming left V 5 bases short and J 0 bases short, with 7 bases between. The CDR3 is 13 amino acids. Germline V gene data show CDR1 as LNHNV and CDR2 as YYDKDF (reference sequence). DNA of the CDR3: TGTGCCACCAGCCCGTCAGTGAACACTGAAGCTTTCTTT. Protein: CATSPSVNTEAFF.

About this clone itself: This specimen includes other DNA sequences encoding the same CDR3. This sequence joins TRBV7-2 and TRBJ2-1, with a possible D match to TRBD1 (6 bases). Germline-derived CDR1 and CDR2 are SGHTA and FQGNSA. Between the trimmed V and J ends, which lost 4 bases and 4 bases, there was a span of 11 bases. The CDR3 has 14 residues. The CDR3 DNA reads as TGTGCCAGCAGCTCAAGGGACATTTACAATGAGCAGTTCTTC. Its translation is CASSSRDIYNEQFF.

J is TRBJ1-4 and V is TRBV9; 9 bases fit TRBD1. Germline V lookup: CDR1 SGDLS, CDR2 YYNGEE. The CDR3 runs 15 residues. V shed 4 bases, J shed 5 bases, and the junction held 6 bases outside the gene matches. The CDR3, as DNA: TGTGCCAGCAGCCTCGGACAGGGGTCGAATGAAAAACTGTTTTTT. Encoded protein: CASSLGQGSNEKLFF.

To note about this clone: The sample contains more than one DNA sequence encoding this CDR3. The chain combines TRBV7-9 with TRBJ2-1; D not certain. The V gene's germline CDR1 is SEHNR and CDR2 FQNEAQ (reference sequence). The CDR3 totals 13 residues. V lost 5 bases to trimming and J lost 6 bases, with 11 bases between them. The DNA for the CDR3 is TGTGCCAGCAGCCCCCCATTAGGCAATGAGCAGTTCTTC. This translates into CASSPPLGNEQFF.